This T cell receptor (beta chain) was documented in a study of blood T cell repertoires in COVID-19. As for the study in general: Sites across the United States, Italy and Spain contributed samples from acute and convalescent COVID-19. PBMCs, B-cell-depleted T cells, or T cells provided the cDNA or gDNA that made up the material.

In the original analysis: Amplification of reference gene primers was used by the study to estimate nucleated cell counts. Sequencing used immunoSEQ multiplex PCR; TCRdb keeps in-frame clones, though not all of them. V and J calls and clone size are given by that table; D and trimming were obtained from the DNA. The profile shows 410,000 or so clones, roughly 89% of them singletons. The sequencing input was peripheral blood. The sequence was obtained from a woman aged 30 to 39 with active or convalescent COVID-19.

The CDR3 DNA reads TGTGCCTGGAGTGAAGGGGGGGCGAACACTGAAGCTTTCTTT. It is translated as CAWSEGGANTEAFF. V usage is TRBV30 and J usage is TRBJ1-1, with D perhaps TRBD1 (6 bases). V was trimmed by 1 base and J by 1 base, leaving 10 bases between them. This CDR3 spans 14 amino acids. From germline, CDR1 is GTSNPN and CDR2 SVGIG (reference sequence).